Below, one TCR beta chain is given with its context. Antigen specificity is unknown. These data come from a study of cytomegalovirus exposure and HLA in healthy donors. This CDR3 region has 19 residues. Germline values: CDR1 ENHRY, CDR2 SYGVKD. With V trimmed by 3 bases and J by 2 bases, 13 bases remained unmatched. General study results and limits: Differences between HLA loci emerged in a later analysis of TCR association rates, with DRB1 most and HLA-C fewest. Researchers left out some V segments, among them TRBV6-2 and TRBV6-3, as indistinguishable.

PCR employed 60 Vbeta and 13 Jbeta primers. The authors' processing: It was a later analysis that counted tens of millions of unique TCR beta chains, of which roughly 10 million were shared. Here immunoSEQ multiplex PCR was the method, and the copy in TCRdb shows in-frame clones only, minus some. V, J and clone size are those of that table, while D and trimming were read from the DNA. Of 55,000 to 65,000 clones in the sample, roughly 85% were seen once. This TCR came from a female donor in good health and CMV-seronegative. The sample consisted of PBMCs. The V call is TRBV10-3, the J call TRBJ2-3, with TRBD2 identical over 11 bases. The CDR3 is CAISEVGSGGAGPTDTQYF. The DNA for the CDR3 is TGTGCCATCAGTGAAGTAGGTAGCGGGGGGGCGGGCCCCACAGATACGCAGTATTTT.